This entry is about one TCR beta chain. Per the authors' pipeline: Estimates of nucleated cell counts were drawn from the amplification of reference gene primers. Here immunoSEQ multiplex PCR was the method, and the copy in TCRdb shows in-frame clones only, minus some. V and J calls and clone size come straight from that table; D and trimming were deduced from the DNA. The data show about 260,000 clones, over 75% seen once. This specimen comes from a study of blood T cell repertoires in COVID-19. Across the whole study: Donors in the United States, Italy and Spain gave samples during acute or convalescent COVID-19. The cDNA or gDNA used as material had been derived from T cells, B-cell-depleted T cells, or PBMCs.

Sequences were obtained from peripheral blood. The source of this sequence is a human donor in a cohort sampled during active COVID-19.

The CDR3 DNA reads TGTGCCAGCAGCCTGGACTACACAGATACGCAGTATTTT. This sequence encodes CASSLDYTDTQYF. The chain carries TRBV12-3 or TRBV12-4 and TRBJ2-3, with D perhaps matching TRBD2 (6 bases). The CDR3 runs 13 residues. Deletions cut 6 bases from V and 2 bases from J, with 9 bases between.